This T cell receptor beta chain was recorded in a study of cytomegalovirus exposure and HLA in healthy donors. Findings of the study overall: Researchers reportedly found TCR beta sequences accurately predicted most subjects' HLA-A and HLA-B alleles. In a later analysis, roughly 17,000 TCR beta sequences were associated with HLA alleles at 0.05 false discovery rate.

This clone was recorded only once. As yet, its antigen is unknown. The PCR contained 60 Vbeta and 13 Jbeta primers. The protocol was immunoSEQ multiplex PCR, while the TCRdb copy is restricted to in-frame clones and leaves out a portion. The table shows 110,000 or so clones, with over 55% occurring only once. V was clipped by 0 bases and J by 6 bases; unmatched bases: 7. CDR3 length: 16 amino acids. In germline, CDR1 is SGHRS, CDR2 YFSETQ. The sequenced material came from PBMCs. The sequence derives from a man between 18 and 29 years old in good health and CMV-seropositive. J is TRBJ2-1 and V is TRBV5-1; TRBD1 aligns across 9 bases. The chain's CDR3 is CASSLGNRDRVNEQFF. For the CDR3, the DNA is TGCGCCAGCAGCTTGGGGAACCGGGACAGGGTCAATGAGCAGTTCTTC. The complete variable domain, with remaining parts taken from reference TRBV5-1 and TRBJ2-1, reads KAGVTQTPRYLIKTRGQQVTLSCSPISGHRSVSWYQQTPGQGLQFLFEYFSETQRNKGNFPGRFSGRQFSNSRSEMNVSTLELGDSALYLCASSLGNRDRVNEQFFGPGTRLTVL.